This T cell receptor beta chain comes out of a study of shared clonotypes between healthy human individuals. Background on the study: Per-donor plates numbered three CD4 naive, three CD4 memory, two CD8 naive and one CD8 memory.

Measured with immunoSEQ multiplex PCR; TCRdb has only the in-frame clones, and not every one. This table has around 1,100,000 clones, about 80% appearing once. Points from the study as a whole: Among non-shared clonotypes, generation probabilities were lower than among those shared by all four donors. Rarefaction revealed incomplete sorted-subset sequencing despite large depth.

Germline values: CDR1 MGHRA, CDR2 YSYEKL. Trimming at V came to 3 bases and at J to 2 bases, leaving 1 base not matched to a gene. CDR3 length: 16 amino acids. Researchers partitioned CD4+ cells into CD45RA+ naive and CD45RA-negative memory subsets. Note on this clone: What it binds is unknown.

This receptor was taken from a man aged 18-30 years in good health. Some clones in this sample may be carry-over from other donors' samples. The sample consisted of memory CD4+ T cells from PBMCs. The subset here: CD45RA-negative fraction. The gene calls are TRBV4-1 and TRBJ2-5, with 15 bases identical to TRBD2. In DNA, the CDR3 is TGCGCCAGCAGCCAGGGACTAGCGGGGGGACAAGAGACCCAGTACTTC. It is translated as CASSQGLAGGQETQYF.